This T cell receptor (beta chain) was captured in a study of regulatory T cells in long-lasting Graves disease (dated by TCRdb to about 2021). Regarding the complete study: In the newly diagnosed Graves' disease group, patients had been taking antithyroid drugs for less than 3 months. This study used TCR sequencing and RNA sequencing of peripheral blood to compare persistent Graves' disease patients against newly diagnosed Graves' disease patients. The study was registered as a clinical trial and conducted in China. A total of around 35 samples were covered by TCR sequencing, comprising around 13 persistent and around 20 newly diagnosed Graves' disease patients. Overall study results and their limits: TRBV28, TRBJ1-2 and TRBJ2-5 were preferentially used in persistent disease, while TRBV20-1 and TRBJ2-1 were favored in newly diagnosed disease. Only peripheral blood was studied, because thyroid tissue, the primary lesion, was inaccessible. Patients with persistent disease shared more public clonotypes (fewer than 3,000) than newly diagnosed patients did (966). Compared with newly diagnosed patients, persistent Graves' disease patients had lower TCR Shannon entropy and fewer highly expanded clones, which suggests clonal expansion. Sequencing and analysis were restricted to the TCR beta chain. The authors noted that the small sample size was a limitation that may lower accuracy.

This clonotype was found many times. Its binding antigen is unknown. No base-level quality is on record; no much larger clone is a single base apart. According to the study, the label for this sample's time point signals: newly diagnosed GD, antithyroid drugs for less than 3 months. RNA was extracted from PBMCs in TRIzol for both TCR sequencing and RNA sequencing. Graves' disease was diagnosed according to American Thyroid Association guidelines. The patients came from an endocrinology department in Xi'an, China. Each patient gave about 10 milliliters of peripheral blood, collected in an EDTA anticoagulant tube. Ficoll Paque Plus density gradient separation was used to isolate PBMCs, and no further T cell sorting was performed. An Agilent 2100 Bioanalyzer and agarose gel were used to assess RNA quality, and a NanoDrop 2000 was used to measure RNA concentration. Library prep was done by multiplex PCR. Sequencing took place on an Illumina HiSeq 4000. TCR beta libraries were built with iRepertoire HTBI primers and Arm-PCR amplification of CDR3 regions. Gel purification was performed on PCR products prior to sequencing. On the study's bioinformatics: Gene usage analysis of CDR3 amino acid clonotypes relied on the roughly 67 TRBV and 15 or so TRBJ segments identified across samples. COPE and FqMerger were used to merge the filtered high-quality paired reads into contigs. BLAST was used to align contigs to the IMGT TRBV, TRBD and TRBJ reference genes, and CDR3 was defined following IMGT. Any clonotype with a frequency above 0.1% was counted as a highly expanded clone. Shannon entropy served as the measure of repertoire diversity, while the Gini coefficient captured V-J evenness. Public clonotypes were defined as clonotypes shared by more than one individual. TCRdb reanalyzed the raw reads on its own, using fastp at Q25 for trimming and MiXCR for clone calling, and kept in-frame beta chains. Merged by CDR3 protein, the rows form single entries marked with the most common genes and DNA. The V and J calls were not made by the authors but by TCRdb's processing. The sample profile shows around 450,000 distinct CDR3 sequences; 15% to 20% of them were found once. The top ten clones comprise over 9% of the sample.

Trimming at the junction amounts to 5 bases on V and 0 bases on J, and the germline ends lie 11 bases apart. The CDR3, cysteine through phenylalanine, is 15 amino acids long. Kept here is only the CDR3 DNA, which spans 45 bases and is read in frame from base 1. For CDR1 and CDR2, the germline V gene (reference sequence) lists SEHNR and FQNEAQ. In addition, the sample was reused for a study of T cells in Graves' hyperthyroidism and ophthalmopathy. As the second publication notes: Stable Graves' hyperthyroidism was defined as no progression to ophthalmopathy during 18 months of follow-up. Hyperthyroidism patients were aged 18 to 65 years and newly diagnosed, with disease duration of less than 2 months. Patients with uncontrolled infections, other autoimmune diseases, pregnancy or lactation were excluded. Diagnoses were based on clinical symptoms, serum thyroxine and TRAb, thyroid ultrasound and orbital computed tomography. For the first round of RT-PCR on the TCR CDR3, the HTBI primer set was used together with the Qiagen OneStep RT-PCR kit. Most expanded thyroid clonotypes (frequency above 0.001) were also detected in blood, suggesting blood repertoires may reflect thyroid immune responses. In cross-validation, a model built on a 13 V-J signature told ophthalmopathy apart from stable hyperthyroidism with 87.88% sensitivity and about 81% specificity, and in testing the same model reached 80%/75%. In validation, the model predicted progression to ophthalmopathy a median of 6.5 months before onset, with about 71% sensitivity and 72.22% specificity. TCR V-J signatures able to tell the groups apart were searched for in a discovery cohort of 90 to 100 patients, of whom over 40 had Graves' ophthalmopathy and around 57 had stable Graves' hyperthyroidism. An independent validation cohort of under 20 hyperthyroidism patients and more than 15 patients who later progressed to ophthalmopathy tested prospective prediction of ophthalmopathy. The roughly 94 discovery patients were randomly split 7:3 into training and test sets. In about 6 Graves' hyperthyroidism patients, the study also compared T-cell repertoires from thyroid tissue with T-cell repertoires from blood. Once sampling was done, hyperthyroidism patients were given methimazole at a starting dose of 30 mg daily, whereas ophthalmopathy patients were given high-dose intravenous methylprednisolone. A second multiplex PCR round built the libraries, followed by size selection and purification. Libraries were sequenced paired-end with 100 bp reads on an Illumina HiSeq2000. SOAPnuke was used to process the raw data, throwing out any read that contained adapters or uncalled bases, had a mean Phred below 15, or lacked an exact constant-primer or identifier match. COPE v1.2.5 was used to merge the high-quality paired reads, and each unique nucleotide sequence was defined as a clonotype. MiTCR v1.1 was used to align clonotypes to the IMGT TRBV, TRBD and TRBJ reference segments. The analysis included only V-J combinations with a frequency above 0.0001, which together covered over 98% of the repertoires. The TCS score was defined as F50 (clonal expansion) divided by E x V (chaos), with BLOSUM62-based TCRdist calculated between CDR3 peptides within each V-J. Welch's t-statistics and random forest reduced fewer than 600 V-J features to 10 to 15, which were used in a naive Bayes classifier (R e1071). Sample size was not statistically predetermined, and blinding of investigators to group allocation was not performed. The paper describes TCR Vbeta CDR3 sequencing of 135 peripheral blood samples, made up of roughly 45 ophthalmopathy patients, over 70 hyperthyroidism patients and roughly 17 progressor patients.

The material sequenced was peripheral blood mononuclear cells (PBMCs), taken at new diagnosis, from a patient treated with antithyroid drugs. The TCR sequence derives from a man aged 35-49 years with Graves disease. Donor details come from another sample of the same person, matched by shared clones. The rearrangement joined TRBV7-9 to TRBJ2-1; TRBD2 is possibly the D segment (6 matching bases). The nucleotide sequence is TGTGCCAGCAGCGGGGACTTAATCTCCTACAATGAGCAGTTCTTC. Its protein product is CASSGDLISYNEQFF.